The 14 T cell receptor beta chains listed next were all sequenced from one sample in a study of cytomegalovirus exposure and HLA in healthy donors. Measured with immunoSEQ multiplex PCR; TCRdb has only the in-frame clones, and not every one. The sample has 130,000 to 150,000 clones, around 89% seen once. The sample taken for sequencing was PBMCs. The source of these receptors is a woman in her 30s in good health and CMV-seropositive.

The table lists this clone with a few counts. This chain uses TRBV19 with TRBJ1-5, with D maybe TRBD1 (6 bases). The germline gives CDR1 LNHDA, CDR2 SQIVND (reference sequence). Trimming removed 4 bases at V and 5 bases at J, with 12 bases between. The CDR3 is 14 residues long. As DNA, the CDR3 is TGTGCCAGTAGTAAGGGGGAAAGGGATCAGCCCCAGCATTTT. Translating gives CASSKGERDQPQHF.

The chain links TRBV5-1 to TRBJ1-2, with D possibly TRBD1 on 6 matching bases. Looked up from germline, CDR1 is SGHRS and CDR2 is YFSETQ. This CDR3 has 16 amino acids. The germline V and J ends were trimmed by 3 bases and 10 bases, with 25 bases remaining between them. Here the CDR3 DNA reads TGCGCCAGCAGCTCCGACCCCTCAGGGGCGAGGGGTATCTACACCTTC. This encodes CASSSDPSGARGIYTF.

This chain connects TRBV7-3 to TRBJ2-3; 7 bases map to TRBD2. The germline V gene has CDR1 SGHTA and CDR2 FQGTGA. The CDR3 length is 14 residues. V trimming: 1 base; J trimming: 4 bases; junction bases outside the gene matches: 2. CDR3: CASSLSGSADTQYF. CDR3 nucleotides: TGTGCCAGCAGCTTAAGCGGGAGCGCAGATACGCAGTATTTT.

This chain links TRBV28 with TRBJ1-4; D might be TRBD1 (5 bases). CDR1 and CDR2 from the germline V gene are MDHEN and SYDVKM. The CDR3 consists of 15 residues. V lost 5 bases and J lost 5, with 15 bases in between. CDR3 in amino acids: CASSPLTENNEKLFF. The CDR3 bases are TGTGCCAGCAGTCCGTTGACAGAAAACAATGAAAAACTGTTTTTT.

This clone was seen only a few times. The chain combines TRBV10-2 with TRBJ2-1; 12 bases match TRBD2. The trim removed 10 bases at V and 7 bases at J, leaving 11 bases unmatched. The CDR3 contains 15 residues. Germline V gene data show CDR1 as WSHSY and CDR2 as SAAADI. The CDR3: CATARGLAGLNEQFF. The CDR3 DNA is TGCGCCACCGCGAGGGGACTAGCGGGTCTTAATGAGCAGTTCTTC.

V gene TRBV7-3 combines with J gene TRBJ2-3, with 8 bases identical to TRBD1. Germline assignment: CDR1 SGHTA and CDR2 FQGTGA. The CDR3 is 15 amino acids. The J segment lost 7 bases and the V segment lost 5 bases, leaving 11 bases of the junction unmatched. The CDR3 spells CASSLGAGGAYTQYF. The CDR3 DNA follows: TGTGCCAGCAGCCTGGGAGCAGGGGGCGCTTATACGCAGTATTTT.

The count of this clone is one. The V gene is TRBV12-5, the J gene TRBJ2-2; TRBD2 agrees at 10 bases. V shed 1 base and J 1 base; nucleotides not matched to a gene: 0. CDR1 is LGHNT, CDR2 FRNRAP, per germline. The CDR3 is 16 residues long. The CDR3 sequence: CASGLGLAGNTGELFF. The CDR3 DNA is TGTGCTAGTGGTTTGGGACTAGCGGGGAACACCGGGGAGCTGTTTTTT.

V gene TRBV5-6 combines with J gene TRBJ2-7, with TRBD1 identical over 9 bases. The CDR3 contains 17 residues. The V gene's germline CDR1 is SGHDT and CDR2 YYEEEE. V lost 0 bases and J lost 0; bases outside the gene matches: 7. CDR3 amino acids: CASSLGGRDRDSYEQYF. In DNA, the CDR3 is TGTGCCAGCAGCTTGGGAGGCCGGGACAGGGACTCCTACGAGCAGTACTTC. Combining the CDR3 with reference TRBV5-6 and TRBJ2-7 gives the whole variable domain DAGVTQSPTHLIKTRGQQVTLRCSPKSGHDTVSWYQQALGQGPQFIFQYYEEEERQRGNFPDRFSGHQFPNYSSELNVNALLLGDSALYLCASSLGGRDRDSYEQYFGPGTRLTVT.

This sequence joins TRBV25-1 and TRBJ1-2, with 9 positions matching TRBD1. The junction had 4 bases not matched to a gene; V was cut back by 3 bases and J by 8 bases. CDR3 length: 13 residues. Germline V gene data show CDR1 as MGHDK and CDR2 as SYGVNS. The CDR3 region has the DNA TGTGCCAGCAGTGAGGGGACAGGGAAGGGCTACACCTTC. Translating gives CASSEGTGKGYTF.

The chain carries TRBV4-1 and TRBJ2-3, with TRBD2 matching 12 bases. Germline loops: CDR1 MGHRA, CDR2 YSYEKL. This CDR3 has 16 residues. With V trimmed by 3 bases and J by 6 bases, 7 bases remained unmatched. CDR3 nucleotide sequence: TGCGCCAGCAGCCAGACTAGCGGGGGCGCCCAGGATACGCAGTATTTT. Protein product: CASSQTSGGAQDTQYF.

This clone was detected once. The chain links TRBV5-1 to TRBJ2-7; 8 positions match TRBD2. The CDR3 runs 14 residues. Germline V gene sequence: CDR1 SGHRS, CDR2 YFSETQ. V shed 3 bases, J shed 5 bases, and the junction held 7 bases outside the gene matches. The CDR3 DNA is TGCGCCAGCAGCTCCGTAGCGGGAAGCAACGAGCAGTACTTC. It specifies CASSSVAGSNEQYF.

The rearrangement links TRBV5-1 to TRBJ2-7; possible D gene TRBD2, 7 bases. Trimming took off 2 bases at V and 4 bases at J, with 16 bases between the two ends. The CDR3 is 15 residues long. The V gene's germline CDR1 is SGHRS and CDR2 YFSETQ. For the CDR3, the DNA is TGCGCCAGCAGCTTAGGGGGAGGGGACAAATACGAGCAGTACTTC. This translates into CASSLGGGDKYEQYF.

V and J are TRBV10-1 and TRBJ1-5; no definite D call. This CDR3 has 13 amino acids. The V gene lost 3 bases and the J gene lost 1 base, with 4 bases spanning the gap. Germline CDR1 WNHNN, CDR2 SYGVQD (reference sequence). In DNA, the CDR3 is TGCGCCAGCAGTGATTCGAGCAATCAGCCCCAGCATTTT. It specifies CASSDSSNQPQHF.

The CDR3 loop is CASSLARGPGGYTF. The CDR3 nucleotides are TGTGCCAGCAGCTTAGCGCGAGGTCCGGGGGGCTACACCTTC. The chain recombines TRBV7-2 with TRBJ1-2; D is unclear. Trimming shortened V by 0 bases and J by 8 bases, and 13 bases separated the two germline ends. This CDR3 is 14 amino acids long. CDR1 is SGHTA and CDR2 is FQGNSA in the germline V gene.